This TCR beta chain is drawn from a study of cytomegalovirus exposure and HLA in healthy donors. Overall study results and limits: As a later analysis showed, several of the most significant clusters appeared to be linked to common viral pathogens.

The CDR3 is 15 residues long. The V segment lost 2 bases and the J segment 10 bases; nucleotides outside the gene matches: 10. The germline CDR1 and CDR2 sequences are MNHEY and SVGAGI. Both 60 Vbeta primers and 13 Jbeta primers went into the PCR. Using immunoSEQ multiplex PCR, the repertoire was profiled, and TCRdb retains in-frame clones only, with some absent. The data contain 150,000 to 200,000 clones, around three quarters of them singletons. On this clone itself: The antigen remains unidentified.

The chain has TRBV6-5 and TRBJ2-1; TRBD2 agrees at 8 bases. The sample taken for sequencing was PBMCs. This receptor was taken from a young woman in good health and CMV-seropositive. The CDR3 sequence: CASSYAGGGWGEQFF. The CDR3 DNA follows: TGTGCCAGCAGTTACGCCGGGGGGGGGTGGGGGGAGCAGTTCTTC.